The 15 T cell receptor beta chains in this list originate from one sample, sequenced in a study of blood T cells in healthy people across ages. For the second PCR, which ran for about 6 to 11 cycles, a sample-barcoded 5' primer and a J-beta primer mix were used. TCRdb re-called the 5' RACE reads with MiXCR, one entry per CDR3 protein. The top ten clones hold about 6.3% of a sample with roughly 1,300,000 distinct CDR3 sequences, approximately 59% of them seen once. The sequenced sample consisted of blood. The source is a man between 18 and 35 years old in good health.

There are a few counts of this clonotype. The CDR3 loop reads CASSTGQGFNEQFF. CDR3 bases: TGCGCCAGCAGCACCGGACAGGGATTTAATGAGCAGTTCTTC. The chain couples TRBV5-1 to TRBJ2-1, with 8 positions matching TRBD1. Germline CDR1 SGHRS, CDR2 YFSETQ. The CDR3 is 14 residues long. Trimming removed 4 bases from V and 7 bases from J; junction bases left unmatched: 7.

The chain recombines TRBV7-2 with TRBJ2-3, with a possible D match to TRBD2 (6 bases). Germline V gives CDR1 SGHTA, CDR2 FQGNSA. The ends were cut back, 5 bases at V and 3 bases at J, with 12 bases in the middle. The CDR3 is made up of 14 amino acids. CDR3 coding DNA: TGTGCCAGCAGCCGGGACTCCCAGACAGATACGCAGTATTTT. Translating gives CASSRDSQTDTQYF.

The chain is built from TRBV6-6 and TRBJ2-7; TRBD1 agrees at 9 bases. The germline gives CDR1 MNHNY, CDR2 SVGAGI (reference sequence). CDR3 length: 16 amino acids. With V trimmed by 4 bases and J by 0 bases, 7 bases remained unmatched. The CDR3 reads CASSFSVTGGSYEQYF. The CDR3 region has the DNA TGTGCCAGCAGTTTCTCCGTGACAGGGGGCTCCTACGAGCAGTACTTC.

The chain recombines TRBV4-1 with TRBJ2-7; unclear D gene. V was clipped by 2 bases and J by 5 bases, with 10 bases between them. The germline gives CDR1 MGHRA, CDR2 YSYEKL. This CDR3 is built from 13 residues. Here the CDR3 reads CASSQQTSHEQYF. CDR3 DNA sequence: TGCGCCAGCAGCCAACAAACCTCTCACGAGCAGTACTTC.

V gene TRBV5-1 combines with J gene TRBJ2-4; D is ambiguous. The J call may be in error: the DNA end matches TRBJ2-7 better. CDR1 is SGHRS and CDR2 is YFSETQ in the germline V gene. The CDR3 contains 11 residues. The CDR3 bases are TGCGCCAGCAGCGCGGACGTCGAGCAGTACTTC. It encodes CASSADVEQYF.

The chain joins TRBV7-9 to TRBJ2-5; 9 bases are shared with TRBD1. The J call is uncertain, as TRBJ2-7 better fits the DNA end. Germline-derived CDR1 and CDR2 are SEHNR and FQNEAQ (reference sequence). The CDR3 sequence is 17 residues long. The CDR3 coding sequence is TGTGCCAGCAGCTTGACGTTACAGGGGGCAATGTCCTACGAGCAGTACTTC. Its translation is CASSLTLQGAMSYEQYF.

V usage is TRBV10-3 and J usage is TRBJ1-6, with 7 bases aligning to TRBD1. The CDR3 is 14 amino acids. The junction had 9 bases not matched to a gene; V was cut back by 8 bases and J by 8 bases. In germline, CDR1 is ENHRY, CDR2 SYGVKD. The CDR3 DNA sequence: TGTGCCATCGGAAATACAGGGGTGGATTCACCCCTCCACTTT. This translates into CAIGNTGVDSPLHF.

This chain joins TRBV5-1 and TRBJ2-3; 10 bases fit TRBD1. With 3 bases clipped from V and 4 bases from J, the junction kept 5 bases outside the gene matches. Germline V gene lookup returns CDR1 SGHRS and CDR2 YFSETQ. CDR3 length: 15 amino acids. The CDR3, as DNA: TGCGCCAGCAGCTCCGGGACAGGGGTGGCAGATACGCAGTATTTT. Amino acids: CASSSGTGVADTQYF.

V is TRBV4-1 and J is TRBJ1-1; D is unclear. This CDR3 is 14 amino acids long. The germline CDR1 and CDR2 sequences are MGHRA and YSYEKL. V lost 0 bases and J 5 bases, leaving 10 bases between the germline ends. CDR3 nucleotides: TGCGCCAGCAGCCAAGATATAGTAGGAACTGAAGCTTTCTTT. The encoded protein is CASSQDIVGTEAFF.

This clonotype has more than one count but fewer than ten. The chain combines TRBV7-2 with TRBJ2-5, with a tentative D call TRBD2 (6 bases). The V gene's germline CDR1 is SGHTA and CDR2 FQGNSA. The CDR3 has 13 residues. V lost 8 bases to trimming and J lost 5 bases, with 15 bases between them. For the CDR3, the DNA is TGTGCCAGCGTGTGGAGGGTAGGGGAGACCCAGTACTTC. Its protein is CASVWRVGETQYF. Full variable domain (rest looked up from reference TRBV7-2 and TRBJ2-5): GAGVSQSPSNKVTEKGKDVELRCDPISGHTALYWYRQSLGQGLEFLIYFQGNSAPDKSGLPSDRFSAERTGGSVSTLTIQRTQQEDSAVYLCASVWRVGETQYFGPGTRLLVL.

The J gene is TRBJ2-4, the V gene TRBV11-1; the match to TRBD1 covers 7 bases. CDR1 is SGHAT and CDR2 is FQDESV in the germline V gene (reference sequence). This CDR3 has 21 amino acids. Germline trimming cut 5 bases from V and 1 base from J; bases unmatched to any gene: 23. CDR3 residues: CASSQDQTGAPDGLAKNIQYF. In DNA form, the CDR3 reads TGTGCCAGCAGCCAAGACCAAACAGGGGCCCCGGATGGTCTGGCCAAAAACATTCAGTACTTC.

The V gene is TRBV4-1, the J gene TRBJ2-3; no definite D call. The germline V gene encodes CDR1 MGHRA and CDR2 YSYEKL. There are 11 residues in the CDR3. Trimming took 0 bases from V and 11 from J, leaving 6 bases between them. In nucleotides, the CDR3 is TGCGCCAGCAGCCAAGAGCAGAAGCAGTATTTT. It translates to CASSQEQKQYF.

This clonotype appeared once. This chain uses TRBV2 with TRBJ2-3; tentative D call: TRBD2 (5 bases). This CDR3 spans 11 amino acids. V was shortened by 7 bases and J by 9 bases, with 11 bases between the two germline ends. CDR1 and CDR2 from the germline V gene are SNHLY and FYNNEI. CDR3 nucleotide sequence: TGTGCCAGCAACCTCGGCGGGACGCAGTATTTT. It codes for CASNLGGTQYF. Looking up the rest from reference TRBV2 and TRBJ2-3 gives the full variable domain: EPEVTQTPSHQVTQMGQEVILRCVPISNHLYFYWYRQILGQKVEFLVSFYNNEISEKSEIFDDQFSVERPDGSNFTLKIRSTKLEDSAMYFCASNLGGTQYFGPGTRLTVL.

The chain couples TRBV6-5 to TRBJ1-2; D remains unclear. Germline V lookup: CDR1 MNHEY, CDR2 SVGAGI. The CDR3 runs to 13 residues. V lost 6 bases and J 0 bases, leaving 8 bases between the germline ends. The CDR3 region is CASRPLANYGYTF. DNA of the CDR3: TGTGCCAGCAGGCCCCTGGCTAACTATGGCTACACCTTC.

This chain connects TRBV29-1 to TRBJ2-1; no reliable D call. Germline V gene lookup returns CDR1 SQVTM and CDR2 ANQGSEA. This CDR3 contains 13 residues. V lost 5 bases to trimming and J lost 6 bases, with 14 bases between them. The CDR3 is CSVLVTSSNEQFF. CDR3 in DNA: TGCAGCGTTCTGGTGACGTCTAGCAATGAGCAGTTCTTC.